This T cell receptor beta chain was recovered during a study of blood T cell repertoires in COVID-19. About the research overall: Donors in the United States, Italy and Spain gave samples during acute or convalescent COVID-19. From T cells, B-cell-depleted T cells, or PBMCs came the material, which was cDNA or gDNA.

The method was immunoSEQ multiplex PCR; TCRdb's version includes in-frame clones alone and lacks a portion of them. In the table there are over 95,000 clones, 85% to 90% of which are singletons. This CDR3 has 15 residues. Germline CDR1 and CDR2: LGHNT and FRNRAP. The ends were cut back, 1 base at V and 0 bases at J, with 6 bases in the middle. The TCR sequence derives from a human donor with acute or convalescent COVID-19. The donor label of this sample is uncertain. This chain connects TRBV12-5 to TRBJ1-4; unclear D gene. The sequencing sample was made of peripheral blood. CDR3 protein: CASGLGIATNEKLFF. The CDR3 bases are TGTGCTAGTGGTTTGGGTATTGCAACTAATGAAAAACTGTTTTTT. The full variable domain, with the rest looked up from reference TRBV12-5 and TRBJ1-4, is DARVTQTPRHKVTEMGQEVTMRCQPILGHNTVFWYRQTMMQGLELLAYFRNRAPLDDSGMPKDRFSAEMPDATLATLKIQPSEPRDSAVYFCASGLGIATNEKLFFGSGTQLSVL.